A single sample is the source of the 7 T cell receptor beta chains below, sequenced in a study of T-cell memory formation after mild COVID-19. TCRdb re-called the 5' RACE reads with MiXCR, one entry per CDR3 protein. The data contain about 390,000 distinct CDR3 sequences, more than 15% of them seen just once; the ten biggest clones take up around a fifth. Sequencing was performed on PBMCs or a T cell subset sorted from them (not recorded which). These receptor sequences come from a man between 18 and 35 years old who had mild COVID-19 (a few samples of this study predate the infection). Cell type and time point are not known.

This clonotype was seen at least ten times. V and J are TRBV5-1 and TRBJ2-3; the D call may be TRBD1 or TRBD2 (5 bases each). V lost 3 bases to trimming and J lost 4 bases, with 15 bases between them. The CDR3 covers 15 residues. Germline V gene lookup returns CDR1 SGHRS and CDR2 YFSETQ. DNA for the CDR3: TGCGCCAGCAGCTCCCGGGACCCGAGGGCAGATACGCAGTATTTT. Protein: CASSSRDPRADTQYF.

This clonotype was picked up a small number of times. The chain joins TRBV7-2 to TRBJ2-5; tentatively, D is TRBD1 or TRBD2 (6 bases each). The CDR3 contains 15 residues. The germline V gene encodes CDR1 SGHTA and CDR2 FQGNSA. Trimming removed 3 bases from V and 1 base from J, with 12 bases in between. CDR3 loop: CASSFNGGTQETQYF. CDR3 nucleotides: TGTGCCAGCAGCTTTAACGGGGGCACCCAAGAGACCCAGTACTTC. The full variable domain, with the rest looked up from reference TRBV7-2 and TRBJ2-5, is GAGVSQSPSNKVTEKGKDVELRCDPISGHTALYWYRQSLGQGLEFLIYFQGNSAPDKSGLPSDRFSAERTGGSVSTLTIQRTQQEDSAVYLCASSFNGGTQETQYFGPGTRLLVL.

V gene TRBV12-3 or TRBV12-4 combines with J gene TRBJ2-5, with TRBD1 matching over 9 bases. V lost 1 base, J lost 2 bases, and 2 bases stayed unmatched. This CDR3 is built from 15 residues. CDR3 region: CASSLGTGAQETQYF. Written as DNA, the CDR3 is TGTGCCAGCAGTTTAGGGACAGGGGCTCAAGAGACCCAGTACTTC.

V is TRBV4-1 and J is TRBJ2-7; a weak D match, TRBD1 (6 bases). The CDR3 is made up of 15 amino acids. Germline-derived CDR1 and CDR2 are MGHRA and YSYEKL. V lost 4 bases, J lost 1 base, and 14 bases lay in between. The CDR3 DNA sequence: TGCGCCAGCAGCCCCGGACAGTATTCTTCCTACGAGCAGTACGTC. It codes for CASSPGQYSSYEQYV.

The table lists this clonotype with a few counts. V is TRBV7-9 and J is TRBJ1-2; D is ambiguous. The V gene lost 3 bases and the J gene lost 8 bases, with 22 bases spanning the gap. Germline V lookup: CDR1 SEHNR, CDR2 FQNEAQ (reference sequence). This CDR3 has 16 amino acids. CDR3 in amino acids: CASSFWVEERGEGYTF. In DNA form, the CDR3 reads TGTGCCAGCAGCTTTTGGGTGGAGGAGAGAGGAGAAGGCTACACCTTC.

The V call is TRBV29-1, the J call TRBJ2-1, with TRBD2 identical over 12 bases. The CDR3 loop spans 13 amino acids. The germline CDR1 and CDR2 sequences are SQVTM and ANQGSEA. J lost 9 bases, V lost 7 bases, and 7 bases had no gene match. CDR3 region: CSGASGGAFEQFF. In nucleotides, the CDR3 is TGCAGCGGGGCTAGCGGGGGGGCCTTTGAGCAGTTCTTC.

J is TRBJ2-2 and V is TRBV10-3; unclear D gene. Germline V lookup: CDR1 ENHRY, CDR2 SYGVKD. This CDR3 comprises 14 residues. Trimming cost V 7 bases and J 4 bases, with 13 bases left between them. CDR3 DNA: TGTGCCATCAAGGGCCCCAGGACCACCGGGGAGCTGTTTTTT. Translated, it gives CAIKGPRTTGELFF.